A selection of T cell receptor beta chains follows, all from one sample in a study of monozygotic twins with inflammatory bowel disease. TCRdb reprocessed the 5' RACE reads; each CDR3 protein has one entry and no DNA is given. This sample's table reports around 100,000 distinct CDR3 sequences. Material: blood. The receptor source for this set is a human donor with ulcerative colitis or Crohn's disease, or a healthy co-twin of an affected twin (not recorded which). The CDR3 runs from the conserved cysteine through the conserved F or W.

V	J	CDR3
TRBV12-3/TRBV12-4	TRBJ1-1	CASKMGGGNDEAFF
TRBV12-3/TRBV12-4	TRBJ2-2	CASTTSGELFF
TRBV18	TRBJ2-2	CASSPDSATGELFF
TRBV5-1	TRBJ2-1	CASSLASEGYNEQFF
TRBV18	TRBJ2-3	CASSPPMYGSTDTQYF
TRBV5-6	TRBJ2-7	CASSSLAGGTSYEQYF
TRBV28	TRBJ2-7	CASRPGTGTYEQYF
TRBV20-1	TRBJ2-1	CSARKLAGVREQFF
TRBV24-1	TRBJ1-4	CATSDFSGQGHEKLFF
TRBV6-1	TRBJ2-2	CASTLGRANTGELFF
TRBV7-2	TRBJ1-2	CASSPQANYGYTF
TRBV5-4	TRBJ2-5	CASSLTARLLAGAAETQYF
TRBV25-1	TRBJ2-5	CASGPGRETQYF